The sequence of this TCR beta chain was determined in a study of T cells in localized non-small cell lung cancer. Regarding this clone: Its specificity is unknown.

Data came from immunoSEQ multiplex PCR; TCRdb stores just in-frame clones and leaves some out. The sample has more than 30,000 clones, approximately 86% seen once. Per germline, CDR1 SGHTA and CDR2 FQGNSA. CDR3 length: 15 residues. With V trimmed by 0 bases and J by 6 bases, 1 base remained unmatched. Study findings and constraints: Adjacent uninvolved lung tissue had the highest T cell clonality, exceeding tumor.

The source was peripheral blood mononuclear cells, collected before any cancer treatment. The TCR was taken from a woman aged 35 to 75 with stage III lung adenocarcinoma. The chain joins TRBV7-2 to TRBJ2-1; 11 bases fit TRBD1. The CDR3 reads CASSLAGTGGNEQFF. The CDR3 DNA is TGTGCCAGCAGCTTAGCGGGGACAGGGGGCAATGAGCAGTTCTTC.